This T cell receptor (beta chain) comes out of a study of blood T cell repertoires in COVID-19. The wider study: The study drew acute and convalescent COVID-19 samples from the United States, Italy and Spain. Sources were T cells, B-cell-depleted T cells, or PBMCs; the material itself was cDNA or gDNA.

In the authors' workflow: Amplification of reference gene primers provided the estimated nucleated cell counts. Clones were sequenced by immunoSEQ multiplex PCR, and TCRdb holds only the in-frame ones, with some missing. That table furnishes V, J and clone size, whereas the DNA furnished D and trimming. This sample has about 380,000 clones, with 90% found just once. Material for sequencing was peripheral blood. The source is a man aged 18-30 years with active or convalescent COVID-19.

The CDR3 nucleotides read TGTGCCAGCAGCCCAGAAAGCGCGAGCTCCTACAATGAGCAGTTCTTC. Residues: CASSPESASSYNEQFF. This sequence joins TRBV7-7 and TRBJ2-1; no clear D. This CDR3 region has 16 residues. Looked up from germline, CDR1 is SSHAT and CDR2 is FNYEAQ (reference sequence). Trimming shortened V by 5 bases and J by 0 bases, and 14 bases separated the two germline ends.